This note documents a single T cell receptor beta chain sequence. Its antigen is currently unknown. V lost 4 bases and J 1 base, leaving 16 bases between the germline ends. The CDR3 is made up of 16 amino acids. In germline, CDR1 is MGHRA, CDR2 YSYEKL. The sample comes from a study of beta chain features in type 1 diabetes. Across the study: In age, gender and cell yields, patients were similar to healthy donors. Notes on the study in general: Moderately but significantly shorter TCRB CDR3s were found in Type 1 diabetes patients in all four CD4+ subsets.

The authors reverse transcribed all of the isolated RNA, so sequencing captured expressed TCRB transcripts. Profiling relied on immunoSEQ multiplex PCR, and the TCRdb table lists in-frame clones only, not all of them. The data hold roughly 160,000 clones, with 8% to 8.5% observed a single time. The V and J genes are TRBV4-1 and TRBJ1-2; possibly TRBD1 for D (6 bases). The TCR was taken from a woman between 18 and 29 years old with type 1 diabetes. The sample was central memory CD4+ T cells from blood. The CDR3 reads CASSRTGTTINYGYTF. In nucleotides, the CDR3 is TGCGCCAGCAGCCGGACCGGGACAACGATTAACTATGGCTACACCTTC.